This TCR beta chain was identified during a study of blood T cell repertoires in COVID-19. Overall study context: The United States, Italy and Spain supplied acute and convalescent COVID-19 samples.

Participants had their cohort set by participant-reported clinical history. Two negative PCRs, clearance, or symptom resolution had been documented for recovered Cohort 3 donors. CDR3 size: 15 residues. Germline CDR1 reads MDHEN; CDR2 reads SYDVKM. V was shortened by 6 bases and J by 4 bases, with 15 bases between the two germline ends. Original processing methods: For nucleated cells, counts were estimated from reference gene primer amplification. TCRdb's copy holds only in-frame clones and misses some; the assay was immunoSEQ multiplex PCR. V, J and clone size reflect that table, while D and trimming were determined from the DNA. The sample holds some 400,000 clones, 85% to 90% seen once.

This TCR came from a man aged 25-45 years who had recovered from COVID-19. V and J are TRBV28 and TRBJ2-2, with D perhaps matching TRBD2 (6 bases). Input material: PBMCs or T cells enriched from blood (not recorded which). DNA of the CDR3: TGTGCCAGCAGGCTCTTACCGGGAGCCACCGGGGAGCTGTTTTTT. Its translation: CASRLLPGATGELFF.